This entry concerns a single T cell receptor (beta chain). Germline assignment: CDR1 SGHNT and CDR2 YYREEE (reference sequence). J lost 1 base, V lost 4 bases, and 5 bases had no gene match. This CDR3 comprises 15 residues. The method was immunoSEQ multiplex PCR; TCRdb's version includes in-frame clones alone and lacks a portion of them. The profile covers more than 95,000 clones, with about 93% appearing a single time and 0.55% to 0.8% taken by the ten largest. The data belong to a study of siplizumab effects on memory and regulatory T cells. Sequencing used Tregs sorted from blood. This clonotype was sampled from a human donor in good health. This chain links TRBV5-4 with TRBJ2-1, with TRBD2 identical over 7 bases. The CDR3 protein is CASSRAGVSYNEQFF. The DNA for the CDR3 is TGTGCCAGCAGCCGGGCGGGGGTGTCCTACAATGAGCAGTTCTTC.